This TCR beta chain is drawn from a study of shared clonotypes between healthy human individuals. This clone appeared once. In the same sample, other DNA sequences code for this CDR3. The assay was immunoSEQ multiplex PCR, and TCRdb's table has in-frame clones only and misses some. The profile shows some 2.3 million clones, approximately 95% of them singletons. The ends were cut back, 0 bases at V and 5 bases at J, with 5 bases in the middle. Germline V gene lookup returns CDR1 SGHTA and CDR2 FQGTGA. This CDR3 is 13 amino acids long. The chain has TRBV7-3 and TRBJ2-1; D unclear. Sequencing was performed on naive CD4+ T cells from PBMCs. Subset noted: CD45RA+ positively selected. This receptor was identified in a man aged 18-30 years in good health. Some clones in this sample may be carry-over from other donors' samples. CDR3 amino acids: CASSLTRNNEQFF. The DNA of the CDR3 is TGTGCCAGCAGCTTAACCCGAAACAATGAGCAGTTCTTC.